The present TCR beta chain was sequenced within a study of spatial heterogeneity in lung cancer. The study, taken as a whole, reports: Circulating ubiquitous expanded tumor TCRs were observed more frequently at resection than at follow-up.

TCRdb re-analysed the 5' RACE reads in MiXCR, keeping a single row per CDR3 protein. The sample has about 36,000 distinct CDR3 sequences; roughly 5.5% are singletons. About this clonotype: The target antigen is unknown.

As for time point: sample taken at primary tumor resection. The study sequenced unsorted whole RNA from tumor, nontumor lung or frozen PBMC. The CDR3 is made up of 14 amino acids. V was cut by 6 bases and J by 4 bases, with 13 bases left in between. This clonotype originated in a female donor with early-stage non-small cell lung cancer. The sample consisted of PBMCs, taken at surgery. The rearrangement joins TRBV12-3 or TRBV12-4 to TRBJ1-3; D may be TRBD1 (5 bases). The CDR3 DNA is TGTGCCAGCAGCAAGACGCGGACAGGAAACACCATATATTTT. Translated: CASSKTRTGNTIYF.